One and the same sample provided the 28 T cell receptor beta chains below, sequenced in a study of T-cell memory formation after mild COVID-19. TCRdb re-called the 5' RACE reads with MiXCR, one entry per CDR3 protein. This sample yields hundreds of thousands of distinct CDR3 sequences, of which 15% to 20% are seen a single time; about 12% belongs to the top ten. What was sequenced was PBMCs or a T cell subset sorted from them (not recorded which). The source of these receptors is an adult woman who had mild COVID-19 (a few samples of this study predate the infection). Cell type and time point are not known.

This clonotype was detected a few times. V is TRBV24-1 and J is TRBJ2-5; 8 nucleotides agree with TRBD1. The V gene's germline CDR1 is KGHDR and CDR2 SFDVKD. The V gene end was trimmed by 6 bases and the J gene end by 5 bases; junction bases not matched to a gene: 10. The CDR3 extends over 15 amino acids. Here the CDR3 reads CATSFRQGSLETQYF. DNA of the CDR3: TGTGCCACCAGTTTCCGACAGGGGTCCTTGGAGACCCAGTACTTC.

This clonotype has more than one count but fewer than ten. The CDR3 is CAWTRTGAAVEGYTF. The CDR3 nucleotides read TGTGCCTGGACCAGAACAGGGGCCGCTGTGGAGGGCTACACCTTC. V usage is TRBV30 and J usage is TRBJ1-2; the match to TRBD1 covers 7 bases. CDR1 GTSNPN and CDR2 SVGIG come from the germline V gene (reference sequence). J was trimmed by 8 bases and V by 4 bases; bases with no gene match: 16. CDR3 length: 15 amino acids.

This clonotype appeared a few times. The chain links TRBV4-1 to TRBJ1-1; no definite D call. This CDR3 has 13 residues. V was cut by 4 bases and J by 7 bases, with 13 bases left in between. Germline values: CDR1 MGHRA, CDR2 YSYEKL. The CDR3: CASSRGPGDEAFF. CDR3 in DNA: TGCGCCAGCAGCCGAGGGCCAGGTGATGAAGCTTTCTTT.

The chain recombines TRBV12-3 or TRBV12-4 with TRBJ2-2, with 8 bases identical to TRBD1. The CDR3 is 16 amino acids. With V trimmed by 6 bases and J by 7 bases, 13 bases remained unmatched. In DNA, the CDR3 is TGTGCCAGCAGCCGGAGACAGGGGTCACCTTACGGGGAGCTGTTTTTT. Its protein product is CASSRRQGSPYGELFF.

The sample holds a few counts of this clonotype. The chain is built from TRBV5-1 and TRBJ1-4; maybe TRBD1 (5 bases). The CDR3 totals 17 residues. V gave up 0 bases and J gave up 4 bases, with 16 bases separating them. Germline V gene data show CDR1 as SGHRS and CDR2 as YFSETQ. CDR3 amino acids: CASSLERPGIGNEKLFF. The CDR3 DNA follows: TGCGCCAGCAGCTTGGAGAGACCAGGGATCGGTAATGAAAAACTGTTTTTT. Full variable domain (remainder filled in from reference TRBV5-1 and TRBJ1-4): KAGVTQTPRYLIKTRGQQVTLSCSPISGHRSVSWYQQTPGQGLQFLFEYFSETQRNKGNFPGRFSGRQFSNSRSEMNVSTLELGDSALYLCASSLERPGIGNEKLFFGSGTQLSVL.

This clonotype appeared a few times. The rearrangement uses TRBV20-1 and TRBJ1-1; possibly TRBD1 for D (6 bases). The germline V gene has CDR1 DFQATT and CDR2 SNEGSKA (reference sequence). V was cut by 6 bases and J by 0 bases, with 20 bases left in between. This CDR3 has 16 residues. This CDR3 reads CSAPGTIRIMNTEAFF. CDR3 coding DNA: TGCAGTGCACCAGGGACAATTCGGATTATGAACACTGAAGCTTTCTTT.

The CDR3 sequence: CASSTSGGETQYF. In DNA, the CDR3 is TGTGCCAGCAGTACTTCAGGGGGAGAGACCCAGTACTTC. This chain joins TRBV12-3 or TRBV12-4 and TRBJ2-5; 7 nucleotides agree with TRBD1. The CDR3 sequence is 13 residues long. V shed 5 bases, J shed 4 bases, and the junction held 4 bases outside the gene matches.

V gene TRBV14 combines with J gene TRBJ1-1, with 10 bases lining up with TRBD1. J was trimmed by 10 bases and V by 3 bases; bases with no gene match: 11. This CDR3 spans 15 amino acids. The germline gives CDR1 SGHDN, CDR2 FVKESK. CDR3 residues: CASSHGDRGSFGAFF. CDR3 in DNA: TGTGCCAGCAGCCACGGGGACAGGGGCAGCTTCGGAGCTTTCTTT.

This clonotype was observed at least ten times. As DNA, the CDR3 is TGTGCCAGCTCAGCCCGGACTAGCGGTACCGGGGAGCTGTTTTTT. This gives the protein CASSARTSGTGELFF. The chain uses TRBV18 and TRBJ2-2, with 10 bases lining up with TRBD2. After removal of 5 bases from V and 5 bases from J, the junction contained 5 bases not matched to a gene. The CDR3 has 15 residues. From germline, CDR1 is KGHSH and CDR2 LQKENI. Drawing the rest from reference TRBV18 and TRBJ2-2, the complete variable domain is NAGVMQNPRHLVRRRGQEARLRCSPMKGHSHVYWYRQLPEEGLKFMVYLQKENIIDESGMPKERFSAEFPKEGPSILRIQQVVRGDSAAYFCASSARTSGTGELFFGEGSRLTVL.

The chain links TRBV4-2 to TRBJ2-7; the D is unclear. The CDR3 runs to 13 residues. V was cut by 1 base and J by 1 base, with 5 bases left in between. Looked up from germline, CDR1 is LGHNA and CDR2 is YNFKEQ. CDR3 nucleotide sequence: TGTGCCAGCAGCCAAGTAGGATCCTACGAGCAGTACTTC. This codes for CASSQVGSYEQYF.

V and J are TRBV5-1 and TRBJ2-2, with D possibly TRBD1 on 6 matching bases. The CDR3 has 13 residues. Trimming stripped 6 bases from V and 3 bases from J, with 9 bases between. Germline values: CDR1 SGHRS, CDR2 YFSETQ. DNA for the CDR3: TGCGCCAGCATGAACAGGGACACCGGGGAGCTGTTTTTT. Amino acid sequence: CASMNRDTGELFF.

V is TRBV24-1 and J is TRBJ2-1; 8 nucleotides line up with TRBD2. The CDR3 has 18 residues. Germline V lookup: CDR1 KGHDR, CDR2 SFDVKD. J gave up 5 bases and V 9 bases, and 20 bases lay outside the gene matches. CDR3 coding DNA: TGTGCCACCTCTAACGGTTACAGCACAGCGGGAGTAGACAATGAGCAGTTCTTC. As protein: CATSNGYSTAGVDNEQFF.

The chain has TRBV12-3 or TRBV12-4 and TRBJ2-5; TRBD2 might be the D (6 bases). Between the trimmed V and J ends, which lost 4 bases and 2 bases, there was a span of 8 bases. The CDR3 is 13 residues long. CDR3 loop: CASSSGEQETQYF. In DNA, the CDR3 is TGTGCCAGCAGTTCGGGGGAGCAAGAGACCCAGTACTTC.

This clonotype was counted only a few times. J is TRBJ1-1 and V is TRBV7-9; D is undetermined. This CDR3 comprises 14 residues. Germline lookup yields CDR1 SEHNR and CDR2 FQNEAQ (reference sequence). Trimming cost V 3 bases and J 1 base, with 9 bases left between them. CDR3 nucleotides: TGTGCCAGCAGCTTGTACTCAGAGAACACTGAAGCTTTCTTT. Translated: CASSLYSENTEAFF.

With regard to this clonotype: A junction boundary mismatches the germline segment, possibly from a read error. The chain carries TRBV4-2 and TRBJ2-7; D is ambiguous. CDR3 length: 13 residues. Germline CDR1 is LGHNA and CDR2 is YNFKEQ. In DNA form, the CDR3 reads TGTGCCAGCAGCCAAGAAATCTCCCACGAGCAGTACTTC. Translated, it gives CASSQEISHEQYF.

This chain links TRBV7-8 with TRBJ2-1; D is unresolved. Deletions cut 1 base from V and 0 bases from J, with 10 bases between. This CDR3 has 16 residues. CDR1 and CDR2 (germline): SGHVS, FQNEAQ. CDR3 DNA sequence: TGTGCCAGCAGCTTAGAGGTGGTTAGCTCCTACAATGAGCAGTTCTTC. Residues: CASSLEVVSSYNEQFF.

This clonotype was recorded a few times. The rearrangement joins TRBV6-1 to TRBJ2-2; D perhaps matches TRBD1 (5 bases). V lost 0 bases to trimming and J lost 6 bases, with 8 bases between them. The CDR3 totals 14 residues. Germline V gives CDR1 MNHNS, CDR2 SASEGT. This CDR3 is CASSEAIGAGELFF. The CDR3 DNA reads TGTGCCAGCAGTGAAGCGATAGGGGCCGGGGAGCTGTTTTTT.

The chain uses TRBV7-9 and TRBJ1-2, with no clear D. Trimming left V 5 bases short and J 6 bases short, with 22 bases between. Looked up from germline, CDR1 is SEHNR and CDR2 is FQNEAQ (reference sequence). The CDR3 is made up of 16 amino acids. The CDR3 loop is CASSPPSDPAGNGYTF. The CDR3 DNA sequence: TGTGCCAGCAGCCCCCCTTCGGACCCCGCGGGGAATGGCTACACCTTC.

This clonotype occurred a few times. The chain uses TRBV9 and TRBJ1-4; 7 bases match TRBD1. The V gene end was trimmed by 3 bases and the J gene end by 8 bases; junction bases not matched to a gene: 4. The CDR3 loop spans 13 amino acids. The germline V gene has CDR1 SGDLS and CDR2 YYNGEE. CDR3 DNA: TGTGCCAGCAGCGCGACAGGGTTGGAAAAACTGTTTTTT. Its protein is CASSATGLEKLFF.

This clonotype was detected only a few times. This rearrangement joins TRBV12-3 or TRBV12-4 to TRBJ2-5, with TRBD1 identical over 9 bases. The CDR3 loop spans 16 amino acids. J lost 2 bases, V lost 0 bases, and 4 bases had no gene match. CDR3 protein: CASSLAWDREQETQYF. As DNA, the CDR3 is TGTGCCAGCAGTTTAGCCTGGGACAGGGAACAAGAGACCCAGTACTTC.

This clonotype was counted between two and nine times. This sequence joins TRBV7-6 and TRBJ2-5; 8 positions match TRBD1. The ends lost 3 bases at V and 4 bases at J; junction bases unmatched: 7. The CDR3 sequence is 15 residues long. Germline V gene data show CDR1 as SGHVS and CDR2 as FNYEAQ. The CDR3 loop is CASSLYPQGAETQYF. The CDR3 DNA reads as TGTGCCAGCAGCTTGTACCCCCAGGGGGCAGAGACCCAGTACTTC.

V is TRBV14 and J is TRBJ2-1; 7 bases map to TRBD2. Germline CDR1 is SGHDN and CDR2 is FVKESK. The CDR3 is made up of 15 amino acids. The junction had 8 bases not matched to a gene; V was cut back by 0 bases and J by 9 bases. CDR3 sequence reads: CASSQEGRLASEQFF. The CDR3 DNA sequence: TGTGCCAGCAGCCAAGAGGGGAGACTAGCCAGTGAGCAGTTCTTC.

This clonotype was recorded a few times. The chain employs TRBV7-9 and TRBJ2-3; 7 bases agree with TRBD1. J was trimmed by 7 bases and V by 3 bases; bases with no gene match: 10. The CDR3 covers 15 residues. Germline CDR1 and CDR2: SEHNR and FQNEAQ (reference sequence). The CDR3 loop reads CASSFGTALVNTQYF. Here the CDR3 DNA reads TGTGCCAGCAGCTTTGGGACAGCCCTGGTGAATACGCAGTATTTT. The full variable domain, with the rest looked up from reference TRBV7-9 and TRBJ2-3, is DTGVSQNPRHKITKRGQNVTFRCDPISEHNRLYWYRQTLGQGPEFLTYFQNEAQLEKSRLLSDRFSAERPKGSFSTLEIQRTEQGDSAMYLCASSFGTALVNTQYFGPGTRLTVL.

In this sample, this clonotype turned up once. The chain has TRBV5-1 and TRBJ2-3; TRBD2 agrees at 14 bases. After removal of 4 bases from V and 5 bases from J, the junction contained 6 bases not matched to a gene. Germline V CDR1 and CDR2: SGHRS, YFSETQ. The CDR3 is made up of 16 amino acids. The CDR3: CASSRGLAGEIDTQYF. The CDR3 nucleotides are TGCGCCAGCAGCCGGGGACTAGCGGGAGAGATAGATACGCAGTATTTT.

Only a few counts were recorded for this clonotype. The chain recombines TRBV2 with TRBJ2-3, with D perhaps given as TRBD1 or TRBD2 (5 bases each). This CDR3 has 16 amino acids. The germline CDR1 and CDR2 sequences are SNHLY and FYNNEI. Trimming took off 7 bases at V and 0 bases at J, with 17 bases between the two ends. The CDR3 protein is CASTNPGPLSTDTQYF. As DNA, the CDR3 is TGTGCCAGCACCAACCCGGGACCACTAAGCACAGATACGCAGTATTTT.

The V call is TRBV28, the J call TRBJ2-1, with TRBD1 matching 8 bases. The germline gives CDR1 MDHEN, CDR2 SYDVKM. Unmatched junction bases numbered 5, after V lost 8 bases and J lost 2 bases. The CDR3 contains 14 residues. CDR3 nucleotide sequence: TGTGCCAGCCGGTGGACAGGGACCTACAATGAGCAGTTCTTC. Its translation is CASRWTGTYNEQFF.

The chain recombines TRBV7-2 with TRBJ1-2; 8 bases fit TRBD1. V lost 5 bases, J lost 8 bases, and 4 bases stayed unmatched. This CDR3 is built from 12 residues. Per the germline V gene, CDR1 is SGHTA and CDR2 is FQGNSA. The CDR3 sequence is CASSIQGAGYTF. CDR3 DNA sequence: TGTGCCAGCAGCATTCAGGGGGCCGGCTACACCTTC.

On this clonotype itself: The junction does not match germline at one end; this may be a read error. The chain carries TRBV29-1 and TRBJ2-5; the match to TRBD1 covers 11 bases. This CDR3 comprises 10 residues. Per germline, CDR1 SQVTM and CDR2 ANQGSEA. CDR3 sequence: CSAGDRGVTF. The CDR3 DNA is TGCAGCGCCGGGGACAGGGGGGTAACATTC.